Each of the 25 T cell receptor beta chains below was sequenced from the same sample in a study of blood T cell repertoires in COVID-19. Assay used: immunoSEQ multiplex PCR; TCRdb lists only in-frame clones, some missing. The sample includes some 360,000 clones, approximately 89% of them seen just once. The material sequenced was peripheral blood. The receptor source for this set is a woman aged 55-70 years with COVID-19, enrolled during active disease.

The rearrangement uses TRBV5-1 and TRBJ2-3, with 12 bases that match TRBD2. This CDR3 has 18 amino acids. Germline CDR1 reads SGHRS; CDR2 reads YFSETQ. Trimming took 4 bases from V and 1 from J; bases not matched to a gene: 10. CDR3 residues: CASSARLAGGHGTDTQYF. The CDR3, as DNA: TGCGCCAGCAGCGCGCGTCTAGCGGGGGGGCATGGCACAGATACGCAGTATTTT.

This chain joins TRBV7-9 and TRBJ1-2, with TRBD1 identical over 7 bases. With 5 bases clipped from V and 7 bases from J, the junction kept 10 bases outside the gene matches. The CDR3 has 14 amino acids. From germline, CDR1 is SEHNR and CDR2 FQNEAQ (reference sequence). This CDR3 is CASSTKQGLRGYTF. The CDR3 nucleotides read TGTGCCAGCAGCACAAAACAGGGGTTGCGTGGCTACACCTTC.

The chain joins TRBV6-6 to TRBJ1-2; the D gene is possibly TRBD1 (6 bases). The CDR3 covers 13 residues. Germline values: CDR1 MNHNY, CDR2 SVGAGI (reference sequence). Trimming stripped 6 bases from V and 8 bases from J, with 16 bases between. In DNA form, the CDR3 reads TGTGCCAGCAGCAAGACCGGGACACCAGGCTACACCTTC. It is translated as CASSKTGTPGYTF.

The chain uses TRBV28 and TRBJ2-7; TRBD2 aligns across 12 bases. Per the germline V gene, CDR1 is MDHEN and CDR2 is SYDVKM. V lost 10 bases, J lost 1 base, and 8 bases stayed unmatched. This CDR3 is 15 amino acids long. CDR3 DNA sequence: TGTGCCACCACCCCCGGGACTAGCGGGTCCTACGAGCAGTACTTC. Amino acid sequence: CATTPGTSGSYEQYF.

The CDR3 loop is CASSFSGGSYTGELFF. CDR3 nucleotide sequence: TGTGCCAGCAGCTTTAGCGGGGGGAGTTACACCGGGGAGCTGTTTTTT. V gene TRBV11-1 combines with J gene TRBJ2-2; TRBD2 matches 10 bases. CDR3 size: 16 residues. Germline V CDR1 and CDR2: SGHAT, FQDESV (reference sequence). After removal of 3 bases from V and 3 bases from J, the junction contained 4 bases not matched to a gene.

The J gene is TRBJ1-2, the V gene TRBV10-3; D ambiguous. CDR1 and CDR2 (germline): ENHRY, SYGVKD. The CDR3 runs 15 residues. V lost 3 bases, J lost 0 bases, and 11 bases lay in between. Here the CDR3 reads CAISEQPVTNYGYTF. The CDR3 DNA is TGTGCCATCAGTGAACAGCCCGTTACTAACTATGGCTACACCTTC.

CDR3 sequence: CASSLRTGRKNTEAFF. CDR3 coding DNA: TGTGCCAGCAGTCTACGGACAGGCCGGAAGAACACTGAAGCTTTCTTT. The rearrangement links TRBV27 to TRBJ1-1, with TRBD1 identical over 7 bases. With V trimmed by 5 bases and J by 1 base, 10 bases remained unmatched. The CDR3 contains 16 residues. CDR1 and CDR2 (germline): MNHEY, SMNVEV (reference sequence).

The rearrangement links TRBV7-9 to TRBJ1-2; no clear D gene. V gave up 5 bases and J gave up 6 bases, with 16 bases separating them. The CDR3 has 14 residues. Germline assignment: CDR1 SEHNR and CDR2 FQNEAQ (reference sequence). The CDR3 sequence is CASSASGGLDGYTF. The CDR3 bases are TGTGCCAGCAGCGCGAGCGGAGGGTTGGATGGCTACACCTTC.

This chain uses TRBV4-1 with TRBJ1-5, with a possible D match to TRBD1 (5 bases). Germline lookup yields CDR1 MGHRA and CDR2 YSYEKL. The CDR3 consists of 17 residues. The germline V and J ends were trimmed by 3 bases and 2 bases, with 17 bases remaining between them. The CDR3 nucleotides read TGCGCCAGCAGCCAGATGGGGGGGGGTCCGGGCAATCAGCCCCAGCATTTT. Amino acid sequence: CASSQMGGGPGNQPQHF.

Note on this clone: Other DNA sequences of this sample code for an identical CDR3. The J gene is TRBJ1-6, the V gene TRBV5-1; no clear D. Trimming shortened V by 4 bases and J by 6 bases, and 11 bases separated the two germline ends. The CDR3 is 14 residues long. Looked up from germline, CDR1 is SGHRS and CDR2 is YFSETQ. DNA for the CDR3: TGCGCCAGCAGCCTTGAGGGCGGTAATTCACCCCTCCACTTT. As protein: CASSLEGGNSPLHF.

The V gene is TRBV18, the J gene TRBJ2-7, with D possibly matching TRBD1 (6 bases). CDR1 is KGHSH and CDR2 is LQKENI in the germline V gene. The CDR3 has 14 residues. The ends were cut back, 5 bases at V and 3 bases at J, with 14 bases in the middle. The CDR3 region is CASSLSTGYYEQYF. The CDR3 coding sequence is TGTGCCAGCTCATTATCCACAGGGTACTACGAGCAGTACTTC.

This clone was counted ten times or more. V gene TRBV1 combines with J gene TRBJ1-6; TRBD1, the table's D call, lacks a check against the DNA. TRBV1 is recorded as a pseudogene. The CDR3 sequence is 19 residues long. CDR3 in DNA: TGCACCAGCAGCCAAGAAAAGTGGCAGGGGAAGCCCTATAATTCACCCCTCCACTTT. Amino acid sequence: CTSSQEKWQGKPYNSPLHF.

The chain is built from TRBV12-5 and TRBJ2-2; D is ambiguous. Trimming removed 3 bases at V and 6 bases at J, with 2 bases between. Germline assignment: CDR1 LGHNT and CDR2 FRNRAP. The CDR3 covers 11 residues. CDR3 sequence reads: CASGFAGELFF. The CDR3 DNA reads TGTGCTAGTGGTTTCGCCGGGGAGCTGTTTTTT.

This chain joins TRBV27 and TRBJ2-3; D is unresolved. The CDR3 runs 13 residues. The germline V gene has CDR1 MNHEY and CDR2 SMNVEV (reference sequence). V was trimmed by 5 bases and J by 5 bases, leaving 11 bases between them. CDR3 amino acids: CASSPLWQDTQYF. CDR3 DNA: TGTGCCAGCAGTCCCCTCTGGCAAGATACGCAGTATTTT.

Notes on this clone: The sample carries other DNA sequences with the same CDR3. The V and J genes are TRBV18 and TRBJ2-5, with D unclear. This CDR3 has 13 residues. Trimming shortened V by 2 bases and J by 1 base, and 5 bases separated the two germline ends. Germline V gives CDR1 KGHSH, CDR2 LQKENI. CDR3 sequence (DNA): TGTGCCAGCTCACCAGGGCTCCAAGAGACCCAGTACTTC. Protein: CASSPGLQETQYF.

V is TRBV28 and J is TRBJ2-5; TRBD1 matches at 7 bases. Germline V lookup: CDR1 MDHEN, CDR2 SYDVKM. V shed 6 bases and J 2 bases; nucleotides not matched to a gene: 3. The CDR3 is made up of 13 amino acids. CDR3 DNA sequence: TGTGCCAGCAGACCGGGACAGCAAGAGACCCAGTACTTC. The encoded protein is CASRPGQQETQYF. Complete variable domain (other parts from reference TRBV28 and TRBJ2-5): DVKVTQSSRYLVKRTGEKVFLECVQDMDHENMFWYRQDPGLGLRLIYFSYDVKMKEKGDIPEGYSVSREKKERFSLILESASTNQTSMYLCASRPGQQETQYFGPGTRLLVL.

This chain joins TRBV3-1 (or the pseudogene TRBV3-2) and TRBJ1-2; weak D call: TRBD1 (5 bases). The CDR3 loop spans 11 amino acids. V gave up 4 bases and J gave up 8 bases, with 8 bases separating them. The germline gives CDR1 LGHDT, CDR2 YNNKEL (reference sequence). CDR3 protein: CASSRGEGYTF. As DNA, the CDR3 is TGTGCCAGCAGCCGGGGGGAGGGCTACACCTTC.

This clone has only a few counts. The J gene is TRBJ1-5, the V gene TRBV7-2; D gene ambiguous. The germline CDR1 and CDR2 sequences are SGHTA and FQGNSA. V lost 1 base and J lost 6, with 13 bases in between. The CDR3 contains 15 residues. The CDR3 sequence is CASSLVDKFGQPQHF. CDR3 nucleotide sequence: TGTGCCAGCAGCTTAGTCGACAAATTTGGTCAGCCCCAGCATTTT.

CDR3 loop: CASSIHSGVANTGELFF. The CDR3 DNA sequence: TGTGCCAGCAGCATCCATAGCGGGGTTGCGAACACCGGGGAGCTGTTTTTT. V usage is TRBV4-2 and J usage is TRBJ2-2, with 8 bases aligning to TRBD2. Germline V gives CDR1 LGHNA, CDR2 YNFKEQ. V shed 5 bases, J shed 0 bases, and the junction held 8 bases outside the gene matches. The length of the CDR3 is 17 residues.

The CDR3 reads CASSVRLAGAPQETQYF. The CDR3 nucleotides are TGTGCCAGCAGTGTCCGACTAGCGGGGGCCCCCCAAGAGACCCAGTACTTC. The gene calls are TRBV27 and TRBJ2-5, with TRBD2 identical over 12 bases. This CDR3 contains 17 residues. Germline-derived CDR1 and CDR2 are MNHEY and SMNVEV (reference sequence). Losses at the gene ends were 5 bases for V and 1 base for J; bases not matched to a gene: 8.

This clone showed up just once. V is TRBV2 and J is TRBJ2-7; 9 bases line up with TRBD1. V shed 6 bases and J 1 base; nucleotides not matched to a gene: 7. The CDR3 extends over 15 amino acids. Germline CDR1 is SNHLY and CDR2 is FYNNEI. The CDR3: CASRTPGQGSYEQYF. DNA of the CDR3: TGTGCCAGCAGGACCCCGGGACAGGGTTCCTACGAGCAGTACTTC.

This sequence joins TRBV28 and TRBJ2-7; 8 bases fit TRBD1. Trimming removed 5 bases from V and 2 bases from J; junction bases left unmatched: 8. The CDR3 is 15 residues long. Germline loops: CDR1 MDHEN, CDR2 SYDVKM. The CDR3 region is CASSAPGQATYEQYF. CDR3 nucleotides: TGTGCCAGCAGTGCGCCGGGACAGGCAACCTACGAGCAGTACTTC.

This sequence joins TRBV4-1 and TRBJ1-2, with 9 bases aligning to TRBD1. CDR3 length equals 17 residues. The germline CDR1 and CDR2 sequences are MGHRA and YSYEKL. With 4 bases clipped from V and 2 bases from J, the junction kept 11 bases outside the gene matches. The CDR3 region has the DNA TGCGCCAGCAGCCTCTCCGGTCCCGGGACAGGGAACTATGGCTACACCTTC. It encodes CASSLSGPGTGNYGYTF.

V and J are TRBV9 and TRBJ2-7, with 10 bases matching TRBD1. J lost 4 bases, V lost 4 bases, and 8 bases had no gene match. CDR1 and CDR2 (germline): SGDLS, YYNGEE. The CDR3 has 15 amino acids. CDR3 DNA sequence: TGTGCCAGCAGCCCGCGGACAGGGGGGCCTTACGAGCAGTACTTC. This codes for CASSPRTGGPYEQYF.

The chain joins TRBV2 to TRBJ2-7, with 10 nucleotides matching TRBD1. Germline loops: CDR1 SNHLY, CDR2 FYNNEI. V shed 6 bases, J shed 3 bases, and the junction held 11 bases outside the gene matches. The CDR3 loop spans 16 amino acids. CDR3: CASSAGTGANFYEQYF. Written as DNA, the CDR3 is TGTGCCAGCAGCGCCGGGACAGGGGCTAATTTCTACGAGCAGTACTTC.